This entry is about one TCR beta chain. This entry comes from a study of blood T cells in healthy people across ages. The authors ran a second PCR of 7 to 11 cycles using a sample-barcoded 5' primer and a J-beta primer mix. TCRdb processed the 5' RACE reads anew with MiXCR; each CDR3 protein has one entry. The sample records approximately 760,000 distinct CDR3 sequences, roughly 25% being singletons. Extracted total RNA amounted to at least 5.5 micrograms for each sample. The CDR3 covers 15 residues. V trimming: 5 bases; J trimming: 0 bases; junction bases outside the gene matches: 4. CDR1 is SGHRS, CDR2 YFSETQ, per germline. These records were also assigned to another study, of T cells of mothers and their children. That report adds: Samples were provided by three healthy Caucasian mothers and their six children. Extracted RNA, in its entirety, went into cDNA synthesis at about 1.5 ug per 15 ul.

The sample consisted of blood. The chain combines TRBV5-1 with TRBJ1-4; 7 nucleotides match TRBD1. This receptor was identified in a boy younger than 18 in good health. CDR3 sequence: CASREDRPTNEKLFF. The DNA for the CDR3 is TGCGCCAGCAGGGAGGACAGGCCAACTAATGAAAAACTGTTTTTT.